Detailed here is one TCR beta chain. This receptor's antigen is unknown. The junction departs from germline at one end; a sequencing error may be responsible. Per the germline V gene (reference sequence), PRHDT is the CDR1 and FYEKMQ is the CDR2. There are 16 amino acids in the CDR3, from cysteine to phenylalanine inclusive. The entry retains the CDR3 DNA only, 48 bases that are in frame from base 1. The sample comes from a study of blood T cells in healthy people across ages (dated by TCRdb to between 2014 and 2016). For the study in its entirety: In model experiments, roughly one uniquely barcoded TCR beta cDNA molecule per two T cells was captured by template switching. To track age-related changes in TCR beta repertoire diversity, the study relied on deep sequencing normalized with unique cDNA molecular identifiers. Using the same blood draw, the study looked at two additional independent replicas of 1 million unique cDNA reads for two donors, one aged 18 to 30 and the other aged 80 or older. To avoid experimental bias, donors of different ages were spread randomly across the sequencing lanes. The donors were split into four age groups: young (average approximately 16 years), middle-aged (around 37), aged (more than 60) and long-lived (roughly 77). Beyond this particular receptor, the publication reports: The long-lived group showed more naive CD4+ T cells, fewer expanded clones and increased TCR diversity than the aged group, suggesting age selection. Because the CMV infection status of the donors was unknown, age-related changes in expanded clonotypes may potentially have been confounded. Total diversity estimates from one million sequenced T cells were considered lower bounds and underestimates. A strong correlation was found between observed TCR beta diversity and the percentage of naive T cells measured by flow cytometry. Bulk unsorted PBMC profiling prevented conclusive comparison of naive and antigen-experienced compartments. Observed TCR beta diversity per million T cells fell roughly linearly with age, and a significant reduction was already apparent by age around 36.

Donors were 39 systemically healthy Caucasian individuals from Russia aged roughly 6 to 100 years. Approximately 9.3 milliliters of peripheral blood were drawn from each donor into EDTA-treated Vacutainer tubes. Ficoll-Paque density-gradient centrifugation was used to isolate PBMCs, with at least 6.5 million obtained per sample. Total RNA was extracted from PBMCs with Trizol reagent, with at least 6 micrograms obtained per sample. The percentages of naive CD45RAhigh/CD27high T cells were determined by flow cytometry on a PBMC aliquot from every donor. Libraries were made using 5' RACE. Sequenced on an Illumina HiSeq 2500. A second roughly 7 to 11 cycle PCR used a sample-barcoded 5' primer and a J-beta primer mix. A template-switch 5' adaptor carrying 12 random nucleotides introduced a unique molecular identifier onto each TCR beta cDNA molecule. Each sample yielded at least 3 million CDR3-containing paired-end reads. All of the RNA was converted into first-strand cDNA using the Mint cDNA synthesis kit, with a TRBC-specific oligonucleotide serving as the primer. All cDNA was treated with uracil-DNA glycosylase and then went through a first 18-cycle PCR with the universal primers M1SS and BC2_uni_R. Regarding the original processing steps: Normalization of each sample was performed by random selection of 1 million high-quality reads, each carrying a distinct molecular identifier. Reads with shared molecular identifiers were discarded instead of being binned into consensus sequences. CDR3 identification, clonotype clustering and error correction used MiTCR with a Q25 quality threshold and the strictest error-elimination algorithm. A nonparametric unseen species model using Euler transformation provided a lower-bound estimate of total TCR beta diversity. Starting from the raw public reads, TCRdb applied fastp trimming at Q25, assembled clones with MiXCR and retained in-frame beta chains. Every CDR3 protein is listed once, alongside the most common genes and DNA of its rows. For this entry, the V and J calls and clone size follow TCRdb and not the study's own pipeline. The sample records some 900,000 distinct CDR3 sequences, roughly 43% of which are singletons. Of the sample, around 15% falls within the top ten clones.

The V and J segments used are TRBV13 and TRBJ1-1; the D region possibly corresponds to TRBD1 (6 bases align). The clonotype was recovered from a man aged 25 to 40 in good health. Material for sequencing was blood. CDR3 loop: CASSLVLTGQNTEAFF. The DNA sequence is TGTGCCAGCAGTTTAGTTTTGACAGGCCAAAACACTGAAGCTTTCTTT.